Presented here are 22 T cell receptor beta chains from one specimen sequenced in a study of beta chain features in type 1 diabetes. Reverse transcription of all isolated RNA meant that expressed TCRB transcripts were sequenced. The protocol was immunoSEQ multiplex PCR, while the TCRdb copy is restricted to in-frame clones and leaves out a portion. The sample holds nearly 250,000 clones, about 14% seen once. Sequencing input: naive CD4+ T cells from blood. These TCRs come from a woman aged 40 to 55 in good health.

This clone has just a few counts. The chain links TRBV6-5 to TRBJ1-1; 7 nucleotides align to TRBD1. This CDR3 has 14 amino acids. V lost 6 bases, J lost 2 bases, and 6 bases stayed unmatched. CDR1 MNHEY and CDR2 SVGAGI come from the germline V gene. The CDR3 loop is CASRGRGFNTEAFF. CDR3 bases: TGTGCCAGCAGGGGCAGGGGGTTTAACACTGAAGCTTTCTTT.

The rearrangement joins TRBV9 to TRBJ2-5, with 10 bases fitting TRBD2. Germline V gene sequence: CDR1 SGDLS, CDR2 YYNGEE. The junction had 3 bases not matched to a gene; V was cut back by 0 bases and J by 4 bases. CDR3 length equals 15 residues. CDR3 DNA: TGTGCCAGCAGCGTAGAACTAGCGGGGATAGAGACCCAGTACTTC. Amino acids: CASSVELAGIETQYF.

This chain joins TRBV6-1 and TRBJ2-7, with 11 nucleotides matching TRBD2. CDR3 size: 16 residues. V lost 2 bases and J lost 4; bases outside the gene matches: 7. Per the germline V gene, CDR1 is MNHNS and CDR2 is SASEGT. DNA of the CDR3: TGTGCCAGCAGTGAATTTCGGCTAGCGGGGGGTTACGAGCAGTACTTC. The encoded protein is CASSEFRLAGGYEQYF.

Only a few counts were recorded for this clone. The chain couples TRBV6-1 to TRBJ1-5; no definite D call. This CDR3 region has 12 residues. Trimming took 6 bases from V and 5 from J, leaving 8 bases between them. Germline V CDR1 and CDR2: MNHNS, SASEGT. CDR3 loop: CASRVGDQPQHF. In DNA form, the CDR3 reads TGTGCCAGCAGGGTGGGAGATCAGCCCCAGCATTTT.

The chain is built from TRBV2 and TRBJ1-5, with D possibly TRBD1 on 5 matching bases. Germline loops: CDR1 SNHLY, CDR2 FYNNEI. Trimming shortened V by 3 bases and J by 1 base, and 10 bases separated the two germline ends. This CDR3 region has 15 residues. The CDR3, as DNA: TGTGCCAGCAGTGAGAAGGGGAAAAGCAATCAGCCCCAGCATTTT. Residues: CASSEKGKSNQPQHF.

This chain connects TRBV6-5 to TRBJ2-7; maybe TRBD1 (6 bases). Germline V gene lookup returns CDR1 MNHEY and CDR2 SVGAGI. The CDR3 consists of 14 residues. The V and J ends lost 5 bases and 5 bases respectively, with 16 bases between them. In DNA, the CDR3 is TGTGCCAGCAGTCGCAGACAGGTTCTCGACGAGCAGTACTTC. Translating it yields CASSRRQVLDEQYF.

This sequence joins TRBV29-1 and TRBJ2-2, with TRBD2 identical over 11 bases. Germline CDR1 and CDR2: SQVTM and ANQGSEA. The CDR3 has 15 amino acids. J was trimmed by 4 bases and V by 7 bases; bases with no gene match: 8. Written as DNA, the CDR3 is TGCAGCGGATCTAATAGCGGGGGGGCCACCGGGGAGCTGTTTTTT. This encodes CSGSNSGGATGELFF.

This sequence joins TRBV5-4 and TRBJ1-2; D is possibly TRBD1 (6 bases). Trimming stripped 6 bases from V and 0 bases from J, with 15 bases between. The CDR3 sequence is 15 residues long. CDR1 is SGHNT, CDR2 YYREEE, per germline (reference sequence). CDR3 DNA: TGTGCCAGCACAGGATCGTGGGGGCCTAACTATGGCTACACCTTC. It specifies CASTGSWGPNYGYTF.

This clone showed up just a few times. The chain joins TRBV4-3 to TRBJ2-6; 9 bases agree with TRBD1. V lost 2 bases to trimming and J lost 2 bases; unmatched junction nucleotides: 7. CDR1 and CDR2 (germline): LGHNA, YSLEER. The CDR3 length is 18 residues. DNA of the CDR3: TGCGCCAGCAGCCAATTAACAGGGGGCGGCGCTGGGGCCAACGTCCTGACTTTC. This gives the protein CASSQLTGGGAGANVLTF.

The chain carries TRBV7-2 and TRBJ1-2, with 8 bases matching TRBD1. V was pared by 5 bases and J by 7 bases, with 6 bases of the junction left unmatched. The germline V gene has CDR1 SGHTA and CDR2 FQGNSA. The CDR3 loop spans 13 amino acids. The CDR3 spells CASSTTGGGGYTF. In DNA, the CDR3 is TGTGCCAGCAGCACCACAGGGGGTGGTGGCTACACCTTC.

Points on this clone: The same CDR3 also results from other DNA sequences found in this sample. This chain connects TRBV6-6 to TRBJ1-3, with D unclear. This CDR3 contains 13 residues. The germline V and J ends were trimmed by 8 bases and 0 bases, with 8 bases remaining between them. Germline V gives CDR1 MNHNY, CDR2 SVGAGI (reference sequence). In DNA form, the CDR3 reads TGTGCCAGCTCTGGCAGCTCTGGAAACACCATATATTTT. Translating gives CASSGSSGNTIYF.

This rearrangement joins TRBV18 to TRBJ1-1; D is perhaps TRBD1 (5 bases). V was cut by 2 bases and J by 4 bases, with 23 bases left in between. The CDR3 extends over 18 amino acids. CDR1 is KGHSH, CDR2 LQKENI, per germline. In DNA form, the CDR3 reads TGTGCCAGCTCACCAAGGCGGGGACCCTACGACCGGGGCACTGAAGCTTTCTTT. Translating gives CASSPRRGPYDRGTEAFF. The full variable domain, its missing parts supplied by reference TRBV18 and TRBJ1-1, is NAGVMQNPRHLVRRRGQEARLRCSPMKGHSHVYWYRQLPEEGLKFMVYLQKENIIDESGMPKERFSAEFPKEGPSILRIQQVVRGDSAAYFCASSPRRGPYDRGTEAFFGQGTRLTVV.

This clone was counted only a few times. This chain connects TRBV19 to TRBJ2-5, with TRBD2 as a possible D gene (5 bases). The germline V gene has CDR1 LNHDA and CDR2 SQIVND (reference sequence). The CDR3 is made up of 15 amino acids. Deletions cut 6 bases from V and 9 bases from J, with 23 bases between. CDR3 sequence (DNA): TGTGCCAGTAGCATATTTCGGACTGACCCGAAGGCCCAGTACTTC. Translation gives CASSIFRTDPKAQYF.

The chain's CDR3 is CASSVVGQGASYGYTF. CDR3 sequence (DNA): TGCGCCAGCAGCGTCGTAGGACAGGGGGCAAGCTATGGCTACACCTTC. V usage is TRBV5-1 and J usage is TRBJ1-2, with 11 nucleotides matching TRBD1. V lost 4 bases, J lost 4 bases, and 9 bases stayed unmatched. The CDR3 totals 16 residues. The germline gives CDR1 SGHRS, CDR2 YFSETQ.

This clone was seen more than once but under ten times. The chain carries TRBV4-1 and TRBJ1-1, with 10 bases fitting TRBD1. The germline CDR1 and CDR2 sequences are MGHRA and YSYEKL. V dropped 1 base and J dropped 5; count of bases not matched to a gene: 10. This CDR3 region has 17 residues. The CDR3 spells CASSQVTSGTGVTEAFF. In nucleotides, the CDR3 is TGCGCCAGCAGCCAAGTGACTTCCGGGACAGGGGTGACTGAAGCTTTCTTT.

The V gene is TRBV6-1, the J gene TRBJ1-5, with 8 bases identical to TRBD1. Germline trimming cut 4 bases from V and 2 bases from J; bases unmatched to any gene: 1. The germline gives CDR1 MNHNS, CDR2 SASEGT. CDR3 length equals 14 residues. The CDR3 DNA sequence: TGTGCCAGCAGTGTGACAGGGGGCAATCAGCCCCAGCATTTT. Translated, it gives CASSVTGGNQPQHF.

This clone was seen a few times. V and J are TRBV9 and TRBJ2-7; D remains unclear. Germline CDR1 and CDR2: SGDLS and YYNGEE. CDR3 size: 14 residues. Trimming removed 3 bases from V and 2 bases from J, with 12 bases in between. The CDR3 here is CASSGGVMPYEQYF. The CDR3 DNA follows: TGTGCCAGCAGCGGCGGAGTAATGCCCTACGAGCAGTACTTC.

V is TRBV5-5 and J is TRBJ2-3, with D perhaps matching TRBD1 (6 bases). The CDR3 covers 13 residues. Trimming stripped 5 bases from V and 2 bases from J, with 9 bases between. Per the germline V gene, CDR1 is SGHKS and CDR2 is YYEKEE (reference sequence). The CDR3 DNA reads TGTGCCAGCAGGCAGGGGACCACAGATACGCAGTATTTT. Translated, it gives CASRQGTTDTQYF.

The V call is TRBV7-2, the J call TRBJ2-1; 7 bases map to TRBD1. The CDR3 length is 13 residues. Trimming removed 5 bases from V and 4 bases from J; junction bases left unmatched: 2. Germline-derived CDR1 and CDR2 are SGHTA and FQGNSA. CDR3 coding DNA: TGTGCCAGCAGCGTCAGGGGGTACAATGAGCAGTTCTTC. Amino acids: CASSVRGYNEQFF.

The rearrangement links TRBV5-1 to TRBJ1-4; 9 nucleotides agree with TRBD1. Unmatched junction bases numbered 8, after V lost 7 bases and J lost 1 base. The V gene's germline CDR1 is SGHRS and CDR2 YFSETQ. This CDR3 spans 16 amino acids. CDR3 in DNA: TGCGCCAGCGGGACAGGGAACGTCCGAACTAATGAAAAACTGTTTTTT. Translated: CASGTGNVRTNEKLFF.

The rearrangement joins TRBV29-1 to TRBJ2-3, with TRBD1 as a possible D gene (5 bases). In germline, CDR1 is SQVTM, CDR2 ANQGSEA. The CDR3 has 15 residues. Deletions cut 7 bases from V and 1 base from J, with 18 bases between. CDR3 sequence: CSALGQGGRTDTQYF. As DNA, the CDR3 is TGCAGCGCCCTGGGGCAAGGTGGCCGCACAGATACGCAGTATTTT.

This clone was found once. The junction shows a germline mismatch at one end, possibly a read error. Other DNA sequences within the sample encode an identical CDR3. The chain has TRBV9 and TRBJ2-5; 7 bases align to TRBD2. Germline V gives CDR1 SGDLS, CDR2 YYNGEE. The CDR3 is 17 amino acids. The CDR3 DNA reads as TGCGCCAGCAGCGTAGGTCCTCGACTAGCCAGCCAAGAGACCCAGTACTTC. Translation: CASSVGPRLASQETQYF.